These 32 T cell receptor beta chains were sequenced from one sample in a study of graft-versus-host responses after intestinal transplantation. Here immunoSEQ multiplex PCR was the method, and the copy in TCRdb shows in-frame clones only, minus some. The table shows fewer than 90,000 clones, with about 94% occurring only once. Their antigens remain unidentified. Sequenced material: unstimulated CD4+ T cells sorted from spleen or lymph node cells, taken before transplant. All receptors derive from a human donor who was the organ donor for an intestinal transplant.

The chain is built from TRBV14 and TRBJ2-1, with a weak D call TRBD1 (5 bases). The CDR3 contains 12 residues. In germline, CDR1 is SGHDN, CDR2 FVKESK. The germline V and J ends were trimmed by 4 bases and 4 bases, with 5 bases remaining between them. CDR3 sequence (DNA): TGTGCCAGCAGCCGGACATACAATGAGCAGTTCTTC. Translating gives CASSRTYNEQFF.

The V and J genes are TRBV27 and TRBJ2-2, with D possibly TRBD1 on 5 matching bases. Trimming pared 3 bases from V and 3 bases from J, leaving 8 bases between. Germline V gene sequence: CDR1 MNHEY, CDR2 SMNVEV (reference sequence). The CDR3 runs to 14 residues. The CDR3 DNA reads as TGTGCCAGCAGTTTTCAGGGATACACCGGGGAGCTGTTTTTT. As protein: CASSFQGYTGELFF.

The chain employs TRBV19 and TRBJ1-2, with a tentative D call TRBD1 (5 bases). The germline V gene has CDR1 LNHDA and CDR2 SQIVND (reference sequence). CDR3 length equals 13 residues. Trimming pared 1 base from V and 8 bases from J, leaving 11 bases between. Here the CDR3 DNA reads TGTGCCAGTAGTATAGGTCAGGGAGACGGCTACACCTTC. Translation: CASSIGQGDGYTF.

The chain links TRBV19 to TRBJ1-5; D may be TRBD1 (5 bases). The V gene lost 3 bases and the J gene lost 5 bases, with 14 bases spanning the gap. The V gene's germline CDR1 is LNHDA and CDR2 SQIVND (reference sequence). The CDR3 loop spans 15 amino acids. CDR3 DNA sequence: TGTGCCAGTAGTATCCGCAGGGTGGGAGATCAGCCCCAGCATTTT. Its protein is CASSIRRVGDQPQHF.

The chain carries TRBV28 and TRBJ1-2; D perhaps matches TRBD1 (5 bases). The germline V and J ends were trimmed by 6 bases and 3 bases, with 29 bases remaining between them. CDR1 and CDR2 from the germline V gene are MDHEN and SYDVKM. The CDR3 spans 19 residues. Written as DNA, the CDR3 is TGTGCCAGCAGATACCCCGGAAAGGCAGGGCCCACCTTTCACTATGGCTACACCTTC. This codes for CASRYPGKAGPTFHYGYTF.

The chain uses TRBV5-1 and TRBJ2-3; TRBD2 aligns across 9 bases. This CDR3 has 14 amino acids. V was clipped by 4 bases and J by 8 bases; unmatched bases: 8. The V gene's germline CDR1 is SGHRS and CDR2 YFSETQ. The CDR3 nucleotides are TGCGCCAGCAGCGATAGGACTAGCGAGGGTACGCAGTATTTT. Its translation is CASSDRTSEGTQYF.

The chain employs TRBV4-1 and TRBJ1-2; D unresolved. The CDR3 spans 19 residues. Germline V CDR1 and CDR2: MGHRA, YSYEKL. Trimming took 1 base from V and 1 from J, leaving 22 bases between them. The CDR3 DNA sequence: TGCGCCAGCAGCCAAGTTATCAACAGAAACAGATCCTATAACTATGGCTACACCTTC. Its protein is CASSQVINRNRSYNYGYTF.

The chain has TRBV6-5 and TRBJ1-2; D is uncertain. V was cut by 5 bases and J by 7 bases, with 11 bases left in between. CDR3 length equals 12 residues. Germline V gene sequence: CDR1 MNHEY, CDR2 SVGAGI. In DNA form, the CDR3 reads TGTGCCAGCAGTGCAGGTTTAGGTGGCTACACCTTC. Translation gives CASSAGLGGYTF.

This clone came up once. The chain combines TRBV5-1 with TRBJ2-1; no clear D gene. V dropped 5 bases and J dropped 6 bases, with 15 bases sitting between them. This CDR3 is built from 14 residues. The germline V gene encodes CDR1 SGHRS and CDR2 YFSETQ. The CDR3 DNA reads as TGCGCCAGCAGTCCCACACCGCCCCCCAATGAGCAGTTCTTC. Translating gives CASSPTPPPNEQFF.

In nucleotides, the CDR3 is TGTGCCAGCAGCTTGCGCGGGAGTAATCAGCCCCAGCATTTT. Residues: CASSLRGSNQPQHF. The V and J genes are TRBV5-7 and TRBJ1-5; D call uncertain. TRBV5-7 is placed among ORFs of uncertain function. This CDR3 region has 14 residues. V lost 1 base, J lost 4 bases, and 9 bases lay in between.

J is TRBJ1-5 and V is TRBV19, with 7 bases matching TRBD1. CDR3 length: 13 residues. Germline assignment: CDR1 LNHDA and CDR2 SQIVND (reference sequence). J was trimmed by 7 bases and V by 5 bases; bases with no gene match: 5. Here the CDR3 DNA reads TGTGCCAGTAGTGTAACAGGGGACCAGCCCCAGCATTTT. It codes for CASSVTGDQPQHF. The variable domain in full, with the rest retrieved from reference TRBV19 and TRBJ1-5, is DGGITQSPKYLFRKEGQNVTLSCEQNLNHDAMYWYRQDPGQGLRLIYYSQIVNDFQKGDIAEGYSVSREKKESFPLTVTSAQKNPTAFYLCASSVTGDQPQHFGDGTRLSIL.

Here the CDR3 DNA reads TGCGCCAGCAGCGCCCCCCGACTAGCAGATACGCAGTATTTT. Translated: CASSAPRLADTQYF. V is TRBV5-1 and J is TRBJ2-3, with D possibly matching TRBD2 (6 bases). Germline assignment: CDR1 SGHRS and CDR2 YFSETQ. The germline V and J ends were trimmed by 4 bases and 4 bases, with 13 bases remaining between them. This CDR3 comprises 14 residues.

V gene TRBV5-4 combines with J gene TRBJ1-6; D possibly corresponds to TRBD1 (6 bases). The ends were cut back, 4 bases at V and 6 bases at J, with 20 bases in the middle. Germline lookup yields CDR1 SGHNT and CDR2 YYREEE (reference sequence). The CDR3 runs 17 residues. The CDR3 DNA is TGTGCCAGCAGCCCGGGACAAACGGGGTTCGGTAATTCACCCCTCCACTTT. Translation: CASSPGQTGFGNSPLHF.

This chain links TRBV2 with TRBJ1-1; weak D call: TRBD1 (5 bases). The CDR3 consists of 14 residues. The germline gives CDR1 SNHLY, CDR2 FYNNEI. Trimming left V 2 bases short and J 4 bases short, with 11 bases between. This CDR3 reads CASSEQGGFTEAFF. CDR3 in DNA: TGTGCCAGCAGTGAACAGGGAGGTTTCACTGAAGCTTTCTTT.

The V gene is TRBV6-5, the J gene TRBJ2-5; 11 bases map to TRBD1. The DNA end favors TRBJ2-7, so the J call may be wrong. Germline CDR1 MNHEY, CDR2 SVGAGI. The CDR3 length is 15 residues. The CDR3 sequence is CASSYAGQGAYEQYF. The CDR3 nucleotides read TGTGCCAGCAGTTACGCGGGACAGGGGGCCTACGAGCAGTACTTC.

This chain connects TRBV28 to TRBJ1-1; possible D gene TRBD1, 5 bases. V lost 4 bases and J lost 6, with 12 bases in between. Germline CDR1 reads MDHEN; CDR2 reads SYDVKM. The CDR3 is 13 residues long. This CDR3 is CASSWGRGAEAFF. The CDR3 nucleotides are TGTGCCAGCAGTTGGGGACGGGGCGCTGAAGCTTTCTTT.

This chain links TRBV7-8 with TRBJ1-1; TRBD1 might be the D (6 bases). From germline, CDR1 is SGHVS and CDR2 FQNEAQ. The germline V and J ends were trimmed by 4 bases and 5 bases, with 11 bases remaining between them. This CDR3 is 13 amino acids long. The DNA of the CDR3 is TGTGCCAGCAGCTCCTTTGGACAGACTGAAGCTTTCTTT. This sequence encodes CASSSFGQTEAFF.

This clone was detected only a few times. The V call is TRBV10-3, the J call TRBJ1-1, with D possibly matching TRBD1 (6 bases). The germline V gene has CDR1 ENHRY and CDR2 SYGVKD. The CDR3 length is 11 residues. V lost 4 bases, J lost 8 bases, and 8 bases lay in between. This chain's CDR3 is CAISGGGEAFF. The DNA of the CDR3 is TGTGCCATCAGTGGAGGGGGGGAAGCTTTCTTT.

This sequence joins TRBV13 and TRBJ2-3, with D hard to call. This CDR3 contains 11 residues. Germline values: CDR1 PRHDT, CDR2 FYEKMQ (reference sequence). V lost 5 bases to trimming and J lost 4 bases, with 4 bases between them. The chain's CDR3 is CASSQADTQYF. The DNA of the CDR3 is TGTGCCAGCAGCCAGGCAGATACGCAGTATTTT.

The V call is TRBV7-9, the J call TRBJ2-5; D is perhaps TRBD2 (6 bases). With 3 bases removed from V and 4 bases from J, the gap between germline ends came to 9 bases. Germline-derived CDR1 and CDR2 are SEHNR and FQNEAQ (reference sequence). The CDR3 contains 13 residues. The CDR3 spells CASSFPLAETQYF. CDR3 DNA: TGTGCCAGCAGCTTCCCACTAGCAGAGACCCAGTACTTC.

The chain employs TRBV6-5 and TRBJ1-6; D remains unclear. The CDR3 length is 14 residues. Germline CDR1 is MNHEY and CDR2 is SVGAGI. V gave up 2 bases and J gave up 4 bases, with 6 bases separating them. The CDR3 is CASSYGGYNSPLHF. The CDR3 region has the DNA TGTGCCAGCAGTTACGGCGGTTATAATTCACCCCTCCACTTT.

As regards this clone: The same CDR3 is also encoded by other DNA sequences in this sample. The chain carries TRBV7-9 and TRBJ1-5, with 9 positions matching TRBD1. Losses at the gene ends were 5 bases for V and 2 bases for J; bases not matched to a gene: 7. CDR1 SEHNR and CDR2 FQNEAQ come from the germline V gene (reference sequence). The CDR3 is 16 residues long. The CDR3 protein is CASSLGQGMGNQPQHF. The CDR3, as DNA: TGTGCCAGCAGCCTGGGACAGGGAATGGGCAATCAGCCCCAGCATTTT.

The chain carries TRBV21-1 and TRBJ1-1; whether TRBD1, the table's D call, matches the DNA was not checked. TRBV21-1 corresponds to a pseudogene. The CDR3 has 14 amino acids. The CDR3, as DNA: TGTGCCAGCAGCAGTCGACAGGGACGGGCTGAAGCTTTCTTT. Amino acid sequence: CASSSRQGRAEAFF.

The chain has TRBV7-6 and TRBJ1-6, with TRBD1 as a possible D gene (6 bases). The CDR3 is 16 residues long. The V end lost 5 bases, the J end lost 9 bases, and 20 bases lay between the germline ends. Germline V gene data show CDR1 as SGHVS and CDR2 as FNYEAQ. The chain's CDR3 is CASSVQDSNRGSPLHF. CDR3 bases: TGTGCCAGCAGCGTACAGGACAGCAACCGGGGTTCACCCCTCCACTTT.

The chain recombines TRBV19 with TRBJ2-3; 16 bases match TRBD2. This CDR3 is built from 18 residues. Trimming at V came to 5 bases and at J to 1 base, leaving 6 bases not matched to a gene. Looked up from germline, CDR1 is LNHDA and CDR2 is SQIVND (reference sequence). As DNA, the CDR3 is TGTGCCAGTAGTGATACAGGGACTAGCGGGGGGGGCACAGATACGCAGTATTTT. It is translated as CASSDTGTSGGGTDTQYF.

The DNA of the CDR3 is TGTGCCTGGAGTGTGGGAGGAGGGGTGCAGCCCCAGCATTTT. Translating gives CAWSVGGGVQPQHF. The V call is TRBV30, the J call TRBJ1-5, with TRBD1 as a possible D gene (5 bases). CDR3 length equals 14 residues. Trimming cost V 0 bases and J 7 bases, with 13 bases left between them. Germline-derived CDR1 and CDR2 are GTSNPN and SVGIG (reference sequence).

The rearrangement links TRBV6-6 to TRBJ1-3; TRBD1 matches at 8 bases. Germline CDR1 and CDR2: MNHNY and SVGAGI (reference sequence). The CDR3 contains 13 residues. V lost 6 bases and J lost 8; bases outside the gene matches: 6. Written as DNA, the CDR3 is TGTGCCAGCAGCAGGACAGGGACGGACACCATATATTTT. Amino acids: CASSRTGTDTIYF.

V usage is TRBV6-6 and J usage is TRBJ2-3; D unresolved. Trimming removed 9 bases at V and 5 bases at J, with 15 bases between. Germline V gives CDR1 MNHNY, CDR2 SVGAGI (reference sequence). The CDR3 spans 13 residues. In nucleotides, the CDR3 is TGTGCCAGTTTGGGGATAGGTGGAGATACGCAGTATTTT. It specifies CASLGIGGDTQYF.

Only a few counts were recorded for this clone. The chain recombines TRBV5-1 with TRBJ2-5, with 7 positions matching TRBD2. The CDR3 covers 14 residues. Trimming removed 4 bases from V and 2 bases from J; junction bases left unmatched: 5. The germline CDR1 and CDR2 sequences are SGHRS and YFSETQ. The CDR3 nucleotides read TGCGCCAGCAGCCTGGACGGGGGGCAAGAGACCCAGTACTTC. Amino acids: CASSLDGGQETQYF.

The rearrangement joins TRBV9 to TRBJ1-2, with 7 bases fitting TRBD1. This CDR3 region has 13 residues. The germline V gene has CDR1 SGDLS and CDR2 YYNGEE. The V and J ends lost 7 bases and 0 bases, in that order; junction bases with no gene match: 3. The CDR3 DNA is TGTGCCAGCGCCGGGACAGCTAACTATGGCTACACCTTC. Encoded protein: CASAGTANYGYTF.

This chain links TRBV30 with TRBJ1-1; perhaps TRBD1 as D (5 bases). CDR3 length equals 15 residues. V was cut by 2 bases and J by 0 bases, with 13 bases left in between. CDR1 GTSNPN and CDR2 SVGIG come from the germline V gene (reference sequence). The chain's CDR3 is CAWSMPGQMNTEAFF. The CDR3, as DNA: TGTGCCTGGAGTATGCCGGGGCAGATGAACACTGAAGCTTTCTTT.

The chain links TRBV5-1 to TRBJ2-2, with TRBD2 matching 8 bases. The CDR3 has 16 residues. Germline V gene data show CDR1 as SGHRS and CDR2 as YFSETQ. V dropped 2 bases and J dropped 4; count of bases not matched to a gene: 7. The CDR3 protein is CASSFSQAGATGELFF. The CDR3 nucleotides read TGCGCCAGCAGCTTTTCCCAAGCGGGGGCCACCGGGGAGCTGTTTTTT.